This TCR beta chain is from a study of blood T cell repertoires in COVID-19 (dated by TCRdb to about 2020). Describing the broader study: Collaborator samples came from the United States, Italy and Spain and covered acute and convalescent phases of COVID-19. The prospective study material was composed of cDNA or gDNA derived from T cells, B-cell-depleted T cells, or PBMCs. The dataset comprised deeply sampled blood TCRbeta repertoires from subjects exposed to, actively infected with, or recovered from COVID-19. The repertoires were released in a freely available public database intended as a resource for research on the immune response to SARS-CoV-2. The samples were drawn from two sources: the first 160 participants of the ongoing ImmuneRACE study, and some 1,300 subjects contributed by 6 global collaborators. Sample metadata almost always included a de-identified subject ID, COVID-19 status, age in years and sex. Where available, HLA class I and class II types were obtained from metadata supplied by the sample provider rather than from assay-based typing. The paper as a whole reports these results and caveats: The amount of clinical and demographic metadata varied by source and participant and was provided uncurated.

This clone was picked up one time. Its antigen is not yet known. The sample holds no much larger clone one base away, and base qualities are not on file. Sequences SGHVS (CDR1) and FQNEAQ (CDR2) are obtained from the germline V gene. The CDR3, from cysteine to phenylalanine, totals 15 residues. The only DNA kept is the CDR3, 45 bases in frame from the first base. V and J lose 3 bases and 5 bases, and a span of 14 bases separates them. TCRbeta CDR3 regions were amplified from genomic DNA by means of the immunoSEQ Assay, a bias-controlled multiplex PCR. The authors' analysis ran thus. The number of nucleated cells in each sample was estimated by amplification of reference gene primers within the assay. To quantify the absolute abundance of each unique TCRbeta CDR3 rearrangement, sequence reads were collapsed and filtered. For each sample, productive Simpson clonality was calculated as the square root of Simpson's diversity index over productive rearrangements. TCRdb took this table from immuneACCESS and kept in-frame rearrangements with V and J called. Such tables lack part of the clones; where checked against another copy, unresolved V genes explain under half of the gap, and the rest is unexplained. V, J and clone size are taken as reported in that table, and D and trimming were inferred from the DNA itself. For this sample the table gives 150,000 to 200,000 clones, of which approximately 81% were detected only once. Around 3.2% of the sample belongs to the ten largest clones.

The collaborating institutions used their own protocols to collect whole blood in K2EDTA tubes. Collaborator samples were shipped for TCRbeta analysis as frozen whole blood, isolated PBMCs, or DNA extracted from either sample type. Sequencing was carried out using peripheral blood. The chain was built from TRBV7-8 and TRBJ1-5; D gene: possibly TRBD1, on 6 matching bases. The TCR sequence derives from a human donor with acute or convalescent COVID-19. The donor label of this sample is uncertain. The CDR3 region reads CASSFLQGRDQPQHF. Here is the DNA: TGTGCCAGCAGCTTCCTACAGGGTAGAGATCAGCCCCAGCATTTT. Where the CDR3 stops, the reference TRBV7-8 and TRBJ1-5 genes take over; the full variable domain is GAGVSQSPRYKVAKRGQDVALRCDPISGHVSLFWYQQALGQGPEFLTYFQNEAQLDKSGLPSDRFFAERPEGSVSTLKIQRTQQEDSAVYLCASSFLQGRDQPQHFGDGTRLSIL.